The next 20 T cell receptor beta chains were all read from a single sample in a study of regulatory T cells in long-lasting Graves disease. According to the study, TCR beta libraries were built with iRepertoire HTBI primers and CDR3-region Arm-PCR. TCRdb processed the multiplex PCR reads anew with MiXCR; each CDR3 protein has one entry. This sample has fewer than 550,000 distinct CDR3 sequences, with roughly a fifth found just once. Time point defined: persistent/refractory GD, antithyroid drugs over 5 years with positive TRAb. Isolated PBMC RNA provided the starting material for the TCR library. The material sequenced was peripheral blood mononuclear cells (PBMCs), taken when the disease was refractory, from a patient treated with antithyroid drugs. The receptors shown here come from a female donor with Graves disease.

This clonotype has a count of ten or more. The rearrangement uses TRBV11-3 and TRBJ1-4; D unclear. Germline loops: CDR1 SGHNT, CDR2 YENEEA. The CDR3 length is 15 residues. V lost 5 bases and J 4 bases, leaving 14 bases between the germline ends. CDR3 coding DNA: TGTGCCAGCAGCCCACGGACGGATAATAATGAAAAACTGTTTTTT. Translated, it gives CASSPRTDNNEKLFF.

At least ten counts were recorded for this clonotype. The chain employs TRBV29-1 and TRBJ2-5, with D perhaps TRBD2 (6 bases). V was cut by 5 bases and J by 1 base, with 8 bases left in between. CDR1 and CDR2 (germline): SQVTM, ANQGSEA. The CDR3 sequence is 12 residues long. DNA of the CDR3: TGCAGCGTTTCCGGGGGCCAAGAGACCCAGTACTTC. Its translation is CSVSGGQETQYF. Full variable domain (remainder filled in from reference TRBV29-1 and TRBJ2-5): SAVISQKPSRDICQRGTSLTIQCQVDSQVTMMFWYRQQPGQSLTLIATANQGSEATYESGFVIDKFPISRPNLTFSTLTVSNMSPEDSSIYLCSVSGGQETQYFGPGTRLLVL.

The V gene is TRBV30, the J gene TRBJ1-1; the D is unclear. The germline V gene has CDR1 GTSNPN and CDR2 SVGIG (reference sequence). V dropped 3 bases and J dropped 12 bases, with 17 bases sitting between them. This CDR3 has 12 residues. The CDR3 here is CAWRGGSTGTFF. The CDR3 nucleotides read TGTGCCTGGAGAGGTGGTAGCACTGGAACTTTCTTT.

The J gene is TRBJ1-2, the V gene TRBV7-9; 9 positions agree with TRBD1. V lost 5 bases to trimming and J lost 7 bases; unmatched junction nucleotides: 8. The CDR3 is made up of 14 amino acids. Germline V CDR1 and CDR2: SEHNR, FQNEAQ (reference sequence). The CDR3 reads CASSRTGAEGGYTF. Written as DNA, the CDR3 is TGTGCCAGCAGCCGGACAGGGGCCGAGGGTGGCTACACCTTC.

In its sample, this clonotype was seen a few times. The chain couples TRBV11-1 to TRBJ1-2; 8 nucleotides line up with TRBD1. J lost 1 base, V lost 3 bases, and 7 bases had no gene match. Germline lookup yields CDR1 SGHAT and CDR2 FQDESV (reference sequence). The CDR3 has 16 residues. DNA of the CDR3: TGTGCCAGCAGCTTGCTACAGGGGGATCTTAACTATGGCTACACCTTC. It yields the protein CASSLLQGDLNYGYTF.

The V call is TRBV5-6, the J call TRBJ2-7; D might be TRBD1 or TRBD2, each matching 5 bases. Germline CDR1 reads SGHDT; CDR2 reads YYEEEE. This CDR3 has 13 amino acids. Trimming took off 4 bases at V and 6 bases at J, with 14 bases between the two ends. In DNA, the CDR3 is TGTGCCAGCAGCCACGGGACCCCGGGCGAGCAGTACTTC. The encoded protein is CASSHGTPGEQYF.

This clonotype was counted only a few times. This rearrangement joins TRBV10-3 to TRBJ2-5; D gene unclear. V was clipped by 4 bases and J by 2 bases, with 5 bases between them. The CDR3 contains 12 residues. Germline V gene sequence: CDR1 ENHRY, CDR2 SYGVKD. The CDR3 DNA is TGTGCCATCAGTGCGCGGCAAGAGACCCAGTACTTC. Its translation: CAISARQETQYF.

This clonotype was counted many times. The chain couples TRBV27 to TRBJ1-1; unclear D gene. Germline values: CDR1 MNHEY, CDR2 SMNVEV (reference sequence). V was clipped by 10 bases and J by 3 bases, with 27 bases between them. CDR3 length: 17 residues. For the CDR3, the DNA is TGTGCCACTTCCCGTCTGGCGACTGAAGGTCCGGACACTGAAGCTTTCTTT. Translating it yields CATSRLATEGPDTEAFF.

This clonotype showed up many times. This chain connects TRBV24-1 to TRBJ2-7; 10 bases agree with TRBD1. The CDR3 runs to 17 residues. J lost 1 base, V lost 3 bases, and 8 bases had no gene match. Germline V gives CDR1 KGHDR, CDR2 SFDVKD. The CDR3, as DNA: TGTGCCACCAGTGATCCCTCAGCGGGACAGGGGTCCTACGAGCAGTACTTC. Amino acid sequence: CATSDPSAGQGSYEQYF.

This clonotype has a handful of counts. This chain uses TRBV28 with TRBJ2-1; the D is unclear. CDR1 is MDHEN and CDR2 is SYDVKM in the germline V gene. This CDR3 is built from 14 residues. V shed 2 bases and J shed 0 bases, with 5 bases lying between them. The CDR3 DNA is TGTGCCAGCAGTTTACCTAGCTCCTACAATGAGCAGTTCTTC. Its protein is CASSLPSSYNEQFF.

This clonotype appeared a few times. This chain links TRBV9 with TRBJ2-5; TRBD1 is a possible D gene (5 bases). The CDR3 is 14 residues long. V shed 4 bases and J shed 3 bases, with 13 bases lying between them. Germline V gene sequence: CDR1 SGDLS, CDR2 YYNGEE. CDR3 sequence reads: CASSPRGTEETQYF. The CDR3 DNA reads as TGTGCCAGCAGCCCTAGGGGTACTGAAGAGACCCAGTACTTC.

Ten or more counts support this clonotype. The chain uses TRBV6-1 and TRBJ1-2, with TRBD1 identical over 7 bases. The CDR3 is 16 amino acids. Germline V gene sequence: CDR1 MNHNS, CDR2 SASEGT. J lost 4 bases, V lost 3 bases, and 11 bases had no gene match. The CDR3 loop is CASSDFGQVYTYGYTF. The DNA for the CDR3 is TGTGCCAGCAGTGATTTCGGACAGGTTTACACCTATGGCTACACCTTC.

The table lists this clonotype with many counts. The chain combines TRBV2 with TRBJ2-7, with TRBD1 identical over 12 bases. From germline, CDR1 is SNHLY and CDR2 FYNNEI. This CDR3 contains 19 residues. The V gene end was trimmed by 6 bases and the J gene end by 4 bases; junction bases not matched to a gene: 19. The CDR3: CASSHSKGQGAAIRYEQYF. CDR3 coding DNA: TGTGCCAGCAGCCACAGTAAGGGACAGGGGGCGGCAATTCGGTACGAGCAGTACTTC.

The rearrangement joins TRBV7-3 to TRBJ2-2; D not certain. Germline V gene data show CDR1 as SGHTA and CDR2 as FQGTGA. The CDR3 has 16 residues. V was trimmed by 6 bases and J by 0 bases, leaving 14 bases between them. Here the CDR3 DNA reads TGTGCCAGCAGGAGAAAGGTGGCAGCGAACACCGGGGAGCTGTTTTTT. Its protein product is CASRRKVAANTGELFF.

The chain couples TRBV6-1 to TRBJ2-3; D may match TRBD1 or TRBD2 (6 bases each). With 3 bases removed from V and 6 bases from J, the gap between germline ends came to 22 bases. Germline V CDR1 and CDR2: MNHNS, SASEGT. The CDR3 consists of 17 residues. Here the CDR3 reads CASSDQGFSGGPDTQYF. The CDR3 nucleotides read TGTGCCAGCAGTGATCAGGGGTTTAGCGGTGGCCCCGATACGCAGTATTTT.

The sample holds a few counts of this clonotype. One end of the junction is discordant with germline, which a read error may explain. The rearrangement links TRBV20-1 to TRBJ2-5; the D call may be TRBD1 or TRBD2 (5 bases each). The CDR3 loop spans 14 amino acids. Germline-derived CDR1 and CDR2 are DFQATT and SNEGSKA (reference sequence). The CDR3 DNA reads TGCAGTGCTGGAGACAGCGGAGGCCAAGAGACCCAGTACTTC. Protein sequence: CSAGDSGGQETQYF.

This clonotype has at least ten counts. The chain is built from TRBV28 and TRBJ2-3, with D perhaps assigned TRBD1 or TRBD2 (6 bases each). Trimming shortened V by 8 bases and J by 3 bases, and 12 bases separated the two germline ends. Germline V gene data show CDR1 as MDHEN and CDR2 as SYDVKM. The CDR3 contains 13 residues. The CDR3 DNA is TGTGCCAGCCTAGGGGGAGGAACAGATACGCAGTATTTT. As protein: CASLGGGTDTQYF. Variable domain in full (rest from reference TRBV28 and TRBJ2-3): DVKVTQSSRYLVKRTGEKVFLECVQDMDHENMFWYRQDPGLGLRLIYFSYDVKMKEKGDIPEGYSVSREKKERFSLILESASTNQTSMYLCASLGGGTDTQYFGPGTRLTVL.

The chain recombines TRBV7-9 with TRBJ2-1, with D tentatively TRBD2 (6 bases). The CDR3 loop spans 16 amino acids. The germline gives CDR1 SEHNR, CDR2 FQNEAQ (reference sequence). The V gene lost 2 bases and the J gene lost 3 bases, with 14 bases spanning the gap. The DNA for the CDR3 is TGTGCCAGCAGCTTACCCCTCCCGGGAGACTACAATGAGCAGTTCTTC. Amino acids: CASSLPLPGDYNEQFF.

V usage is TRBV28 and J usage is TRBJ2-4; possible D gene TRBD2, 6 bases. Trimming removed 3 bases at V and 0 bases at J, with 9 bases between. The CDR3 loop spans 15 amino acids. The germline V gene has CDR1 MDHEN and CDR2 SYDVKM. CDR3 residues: CASSFRGIAKNIQYF. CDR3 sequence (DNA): TGTGCCAGCAGTTTTCGGGGGATAGCCAAAAACATTCAGTACTTC.

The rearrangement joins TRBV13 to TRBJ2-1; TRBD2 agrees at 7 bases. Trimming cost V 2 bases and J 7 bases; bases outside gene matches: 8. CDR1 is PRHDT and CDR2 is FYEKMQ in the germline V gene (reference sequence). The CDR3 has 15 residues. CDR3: CASSLMGLAVNEQFF. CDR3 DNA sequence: TGTGCCAGCAGCTTAATGGGGCTAGCGGTGAATGAGCAGTTCTTC.